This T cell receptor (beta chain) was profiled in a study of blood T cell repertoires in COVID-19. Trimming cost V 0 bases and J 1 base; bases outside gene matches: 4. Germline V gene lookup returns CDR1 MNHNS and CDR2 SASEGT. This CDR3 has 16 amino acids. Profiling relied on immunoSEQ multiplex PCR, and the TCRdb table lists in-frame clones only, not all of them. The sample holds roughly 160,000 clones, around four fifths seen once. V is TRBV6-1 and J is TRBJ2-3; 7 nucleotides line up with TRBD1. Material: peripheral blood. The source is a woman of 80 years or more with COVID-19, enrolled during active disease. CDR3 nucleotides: TGTGCCAGCAGTGAAGCCATAGGGGGCGGCACAGATACGCAGTATTTT. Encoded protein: CASSEAIGGGTDTQYF.